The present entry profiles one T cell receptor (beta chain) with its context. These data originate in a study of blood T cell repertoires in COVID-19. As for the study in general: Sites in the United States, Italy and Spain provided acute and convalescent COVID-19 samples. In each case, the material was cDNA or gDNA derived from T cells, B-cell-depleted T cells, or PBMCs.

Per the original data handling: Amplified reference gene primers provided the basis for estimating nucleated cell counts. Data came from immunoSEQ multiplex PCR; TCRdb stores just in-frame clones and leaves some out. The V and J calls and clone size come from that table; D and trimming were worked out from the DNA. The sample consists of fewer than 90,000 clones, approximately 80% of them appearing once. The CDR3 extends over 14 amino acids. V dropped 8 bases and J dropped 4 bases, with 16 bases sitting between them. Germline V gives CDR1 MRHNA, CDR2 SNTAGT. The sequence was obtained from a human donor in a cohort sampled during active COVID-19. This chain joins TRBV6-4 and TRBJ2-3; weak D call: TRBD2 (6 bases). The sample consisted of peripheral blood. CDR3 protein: CASSMGGSSDTQYF. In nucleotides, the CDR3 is TGTGCCAGCTCCATGGGAGGTTCATCAGATACGCAGTATTTT.